Presented here are 14 T cell receptor beta chains from one specimen sequenced in a study of blood T cell repertoires in COVID-19. The assay was immunoSEQ multiplex PCR, and TCRdb's table has in-frame clones only and misses some. This sample has about 310,000 clones, with around 86% found just once. Material: peripheral blood. These receptors were collected from a man between 45 and 60 years old with active or convalescent COVID-19.

The chain is built from TRBV4-1 and TRBJ1-2, with 9 nucleotides matching TRBD1. This CDR3 is built from 16 residues. The germline V gene encodes CDR1 MGHRA and CDR2 YSYEKL. Losses at the gene ends were 2 bases for V and 5 bases for J; bases not matched to a gene: 9. The CDR3 sequence: CASSQPTGGARYGYTF. CDR3 DNA: TGCGCCAGCAGCCAACCCACAGGGGGCGCTAGGTATGGCTACACCTTC.

The chain uses TRBV10-3 and TRBJ2-7, with 7 bases identical to TRBD2. The V and J ends lost 11 bases and 3 bases, in that order; junction bases with no gene match: 16. The CDR3 extends over 15 amino acids. Germline assignment: CDR1 ENHRY and CDR2 SYGVKD. The CDR3 reads CASGGGGGAIYEQYF. The CDR3 DNA sequence: TGTGCCTCCGGCGGGGGTGGAGGGGCGATCTACGAGCAGTACTTC.

The chain links TRBV20-1 to TRBJ1-2; tentative D call: TRBD1 (6 bases). The CDR3 runs 13 residues. Trimming took 3 bases from V and 5 from J, leaving 13 bases between them. Germline V CDR1 and CDR2: DFQATT, SNEGSKA (reference sequence). CDR3 coding DNA: TGCAGTGCTAGTGGAGGGGGATCATATGGCTACACCTTC. It is translated as CSASGGGSYGYTF.

The chain couples TRBV20-1 to TRBJ1-4; possibly TRBD1 for D (5 bases). Germline V gives CDR1 DFQATT, CDR2 SNEGSKA (reference sequence). This CDR3 has 11 amino acids. The V end lost 2 bases, the J end lost 11 bases, and 9 bases lay between the germline ends. The CDR3 coding sequence is TGCAGTGCTAGACTTGGGGCGAAACTGTTTTTT. Its translation is CSARLGAKLFF.

CDR3 residues: CASSIYSRGNSEAFF. For the CDR3, the DNA is TGTGCCAGTAGTATATACTCCCGGGGAAACTCTGAAGCTTTCTTT. The chain combines TRBV19 with TRBJ1-1, with D unclear. CDR3 length: 15 amino acids. CDR1 LNHDA and CDR2 SQIVND come from the germline V gene (reference sequence). V was cut by 2 bases and J by 6 bases, with 16 bases left in between.

This chain links TRBV27 with TRBJ1-3; TRBD1 matches at 9 bases. Unmatched junction bases numbered 4, after V lost 6 bases and J lost 4 bases. CDR3 length equals 14 residues. Per the germline V gene, CDR1 is MNHEY and CDR2 is SMNVEV (reference sequence). The CDR3 loop reads CASSRDRAGNTIYF. CDR3 in DNA: TGTGCCAGCAGCCGGGACAGGGCCGGAAACACCATATATTTT.

V is TRBV14 and J is TRBJ2-2, with 8 bases identical to TRBD1. The junction had 8 bases not matched to a gene; V was cut back by 6 bases and J by 5 bases. The germline V gene has CDR1 SGHDN and CDR2 FVKESK. The length of the CDR3 is 15 residues. The CDR3 region is CASSAGGAYTGELFF. In nucleotides, the CDR3 is TGTGCCAGCAGTGCAGGGGGCGCTTATACCGGGGAGCTGTTTTTT.

The chain employs TRBV6-2 or TRBV6-3 and TRBJ1-2; the D gene is possibly TRBD1 (6 bases). The V end was cut by 2 bases, the J end by 8 bases, with 12 bases between. Germline values: CDR1 MNHEY, CDR2 SVGEGT. This CDR3 contains 13 residues. The CDR3 here is CASSYDRSRGYTF. The CDR3 region has the DNA TGTGCCAGCAGTTACGACAGGTCACGGGGCTACACCTTC.

The gene calls are TRBV11-2 and TRBJ2-1, with 7 bases aligning to TRBD1. The CDR3 runs 13 residues. Trimming at V came to 3 bases and at J to 7 bases, leaving 3 bases not matched to a gene. The germline V gene has CDR1 SGHAT and CDR2 FQNNGV. CDR3 sequence reads: CASSLGTVNEQFF. The CDR3 DNA reads TGTGCCAGCAGCTTGGGGACAGTAAATGAGCAGTTCTTC.

The V and J genes are TRBV2 and TRBJ2-1; D gene ambiguous. The V end lost 3 bases, the J end lost 0 bases, and 9 bases lay between the germline ends. The CDR3 extends over 15 amino acids. Germline loops: CDR1 SNHLY, CDR2 FYNNEI. The CDR3 reads CASSEAAASYNEQFF. The DNA for the CDR3 is TGTGCCAGCAGTGAGGCGGCAGCCTCCTACAATGAGCAGTTCTTC.

This clone came up a few times. This rearrangement joins TRBV5-1 to TRBJ2-3; no clear D gene. CDR3 length equals 14 residues. Trimming stripped 5 bases from V and 3 bases from J, with 13 bases between. Germline V gives CDR1 SGHRS, CDR2 YFSETQ. The CDR3 region is CASRPLPQTDTQYF. The CDR3 coding sequence is TGCGCCAGCAGACCCCTTCCGCAGACAGATACGCAGTATTTT.

The chain recombines TRBV2 with TRBJ2-1; possible D gene TRBD1, 6 bases. The V gene's germline CDR1 is SNHLY and CDR2 FYNNEI. This CDR3 spans 13 amino acids. V was pared by 4 bases and J by 7 bases, with 11 bases between. The CDR3 coding sequence is TGTGCCAGCAGTGCGAGGGGGAAGAATGAGCAGTTCTTC. It encodes CASSARGKNEQFF.

The V gene is TRBV5-1, the J gene TRBJ2-5; no clear D gene. The ends were cut back, 2 bases at V and 2 bases at J, with 7 bases in the middle. The length of the CDR3 is 13 residues. Per the germline V gene, CDR1 is SGHRS and CDR2 is YFSETQ. Here the CDR3 reads CASSFRQQETQYF. The DNA for the CDR3 is TGCGCCAGCAGCTTCAGGCAGCAAGAGACCCAGTACTTC.

About this clone: Other DNA sequences in the sample encode the same CDR3. This sequence joins TRBV7-2 and TRBJ2-5; TRBD2 agrees at 12 bases. V dropped 5 bases and J dropped 1; count of bases not matched to a gene: 2. CDR1 is SGHTA, CDR2 FQGNSA, per germline. This CDR3 spans 15 amino acids. This CDR3 reads CASSLTSGSQETQYF. CDR3 sequence (DNA): TGTGCCAGCAGCCTGACTAGCGGGAGCCAAGAGACCCAGTACTTC.